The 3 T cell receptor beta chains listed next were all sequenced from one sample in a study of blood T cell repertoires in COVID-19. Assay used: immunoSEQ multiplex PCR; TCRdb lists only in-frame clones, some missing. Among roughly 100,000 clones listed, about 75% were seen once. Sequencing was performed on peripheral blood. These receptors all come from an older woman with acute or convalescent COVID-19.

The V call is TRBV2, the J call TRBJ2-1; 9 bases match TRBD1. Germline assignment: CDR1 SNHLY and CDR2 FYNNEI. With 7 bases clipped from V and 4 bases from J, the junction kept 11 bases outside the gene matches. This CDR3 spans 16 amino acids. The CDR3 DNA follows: TGTGCCAGCAAAGGGGGGACCGGGACAGGGTACAATGAGCAGTTCTTC. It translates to CASKGGTGTGYNEQFF.

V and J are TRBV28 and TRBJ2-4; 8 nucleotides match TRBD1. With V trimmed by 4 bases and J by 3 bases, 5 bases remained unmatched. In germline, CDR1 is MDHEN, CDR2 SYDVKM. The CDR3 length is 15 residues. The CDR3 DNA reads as TGTGCCAGCAGTTCGCAGGGGGCGGGCAAAAACATTCAGTACTTC. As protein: CASSSQGAGKNIQYF.

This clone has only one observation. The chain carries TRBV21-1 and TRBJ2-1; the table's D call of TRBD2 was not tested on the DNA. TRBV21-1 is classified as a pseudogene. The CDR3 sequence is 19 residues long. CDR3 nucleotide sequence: TGTGCCAGCAGCGGCCGACTAGCGGGGGACATAGCTTTCTACAATGAGCAGTTCTTC. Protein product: CASSGRLAGDIAFYNEQFF.